The 27 T cell receptor beta chains given below trace back to one sample, sequenced in a study of T-cell memory formation after mild COVID-19. TCRdb ran MiXCR on the 5' RACE reads and lists one entry per CDR3 protein. The table lists about 470,000 distinct CDR3 sequences, 18% of them singletons. Sequenced material: PBMCs or a T cell subset sorted from them (not recorded which). These TCRs come from an adult woman who had mild COVID-19 (a few samples of this study predate the infection). Cell type and time point are not known.

The gene calls are TRBV12-3 or TRBV12-4 and TRBJ1-2; TRBD1 is a possible D gene (6 bases). Trimming removed 6 bases at V and 4 bases at J, with 9 bases between. The CDR3 runs to 12 residues. CDR3 protein: CASRQGPYGYTF. DNA for the CDR3: TGTGCCAGCAGACAGGGCCCCTATGGCTACACCTTC.

This clonotype turned up a few times. The genes are TRBV5-1 and TRBJ2-5; tentatively, D is TRBD2 (6 bases). Looked up from germline, CDR1 is SGHRS and CDR2 is YFSETQ. The V end lost 4 bases, the J end lost 1 base, and 11 bases lay between the germline ends. CDR3 length: 14 residues. CDR3 DNA sequence: TGCGCCAGCAGCGAGCGCGGGGTCCAAGAGACCCAGTACTTC. Amino acids: CASSERGVQETQYF.

V gene TRBV4-1 combines with J gene TRBJ2-1; D ambiguous. The CDR3 runs 15 residues. Trimming took off 1 base at V and 3 bases at J, with 10 bases between the two ends. Germline V lookup: CDR1 MGHRA, CDR2 YSYEKL. The CDR3 reads CASSQAPFDYNEQFF. The CDR3 DNA reads as TGCGCCAGCAGCCAAGCCCCGTTCGACTACAATGAGCAGTTCTTC.

This chain joins TRBV20-1 and TRBJ1-5; 7 bases agree with TRBD1. The CDR3 runs 15 residues. Trimming cost V 0 bases and J 2 bases; bases outside gene matches: 4. CDR1 is DFQATT, CDR2 SNEGSKA, per germline (reference sequence). CDR3 sequence: CSARESGTGNQPQHF. CDR3 bases: TGCAGTGCTAGAGAGTCCGGGACAGGCAATCAGCCCCAGCATTTT.

This clonotype was detected only a few times. The V call is TRBV11-2, the J call TRBJ2-7, with a weak D call TRBD2 (5 bases). Germline CDR1 is SGHAT and CDR2 is FQNNGV. The CDR3 has 14 amino acids. The V and J ends lost 1 base and 0 bases respectively, with 7 bases between them. Here the CDR3 DNA reads TGTGCCAGCAGCTTAGTTCGGGGCTCCTACGAGCAGTACTTC. Translation: CASSLVRGSYEQYF.

V and J are TRBV30 and TRBJ1-2; the D is unclear. The CDR3 has 11 amino acids. Germline V CDR1 and CDR2: GTSNPN, SVGIG (reference sequence). V shed 1 base and J shed 8 bases, with 8 bases lying between them. The CDR3 protein is CAWSETEGYTF. Written as DNA, the CDR3 is TGTGCCTGGAGTGAGACGGAAGGCTACACCTTC.

This clonotype was counted only a few times. V usage is TRBV10-3 and J usage is TRBJ2-7; D possibly corresponds to TRBD1 (6 bases). This CDR3 comprises 15 residues. Germline V gene lookup returns CDR1 ENHRY and CDR2 SYGVKD. V lost 3 bases and J lost 0, with 12 bases in between. The CDR3 reads CAISDVATGSYEQYF. The CDR3 DNA is TGTGCCATCAGTGACGTAGCGACAGGCTCCTACGAGCAGTACTTC.

This clonotype was detected only a few times. The chain is built from TRBV11-2 and TRBJ2-6; D uncertain. This CDR3 comprises 19 residues. The V gene lost 5 bases and the J gene lost 0 bases, with 20 bases spanning the gap. Germline-derived CDR1 and CDR2 are SGHAT and FQNNGV. CDR3 region: CASSLPRPFVYSGANVLTF. CDR3 in DNA: TGTGCCAGCAGCCTACCCCGTCCCTTTGTGTACTCTGGGGCCAACGTCCTGACTTTC.

The chain uses TRBV7-2 and TRBJ2-3; TRBD2 is a possible D gene (6 bases). Germline-derived CDR1 and CDR2 are SGHTA and FQGNSA. This CDR3 has 17 residues. The ends were cut back, 2 bases at V and 7 bases at J, with 22 bases in the middle. CDR3 nucleotide sequence: TGTGCCAGCAGCTTACTTGGTCGCGGGGCAGGCGGGAATACGCAGTATTTT. Its translation is CASSLLGRGAGGNTQYF.

This chain joins TRBV12-3 or TRBV12-4 and TRBJ2-7; D possibly matches TRBD1 or TRBD2 (5 bases each). V lost 7 bases, J lost 2 bases, and 15 bases lay in between. The CDR3 consists of 14 residues. The CDR3 region is CASKLSQGAYEQYF. As DNA, the CDR3 is TGTGCCAGCAAACTATCTCAGGGAGCCTACGAGCAGTACTTC.

This clonotype showed up just a few times. The V gene is TRBV4-3, the J gene TRBJ2-3; maybe TRBD2 (5 bases). The CDR3 sequence is 15 residues long. CDR1 is LGHNA and CDR2 is YSLEER in the germline V gene. V lost 1 base to trimming and J lost 2 bases, with 10 bases between them. In nucleotides, the CDR3 is TGCGCCAGCAGCCAAGGGACCGGGAACACAGATACGCAGTATTTT. It yields the protein CASSQGTGNTDTQYF.

The J gene is TRBJ1-2, the V gene TRBV6-6, with a weak D call TRBD1 (6 bases). CDR1 is MNHNY, CDR2 SVGAGI, per germline (reference sequence). Trimming removed 4 bases at V and 8 bases at J, with 14 bases between. CDR3 length equals 13 residues. CDR3 protein: CASSLPGGTGYTF. The DNA of the CDR3 is TGTGCCAGCAGTTTACCGGGGGGCACCGGCTACACCTTC.

V is TRBV5-1 and J is TRBJ2-1; 11 bases are shared with TRBD1. The CDR3 covers 16 residues. The J segment lost 12 bases and the V segment lost 0 bases, leaving 11 bases of the junction unmatched. Germline assignment: CDR1 SGHRS and CDR2 YFSETQ. The CDR3 region is CASSLARTGGPEGQFF. DNA of the CDR3: TGCGCCAGCAGCTTGGCGAGGACAGGGGGCCCGGAGGGGCAGTTCTTC. The variable domain in full, with the rest retrieved from reference TRBV5-1 and TRBJ2-1, is KAGVTQTPRYLIKTRGQQVTLSCSPISGHRSVSWYQQTPGQGLQFLFEYFSETQRNKGNFPGRFSGRQFSNSRSEMNVSTLELGDSALYLCASSLARTGGPEGQFFGPGTRLTVL.

This clonotype was seen more than once but under ten times. The rearrangement links TRBV15 to TRBJ2-3; 12 bases fit TRBD2. Germline CDR1 reads LNHNV; CDR2 reads YYDKDF (reference sequence). The CDR3 covers 16 residues. V shed 5 bases and J 4 bases; nucleotides not matched to a gene: 7. The CDR3 DNA reads as TGTGCCACCAGCGGTGGACTAGCGGGGCGCGCAGATACGCAGTATTTT. Amino acids: CATSGGLAGRADTQYF.

The rearrangement links TRBV20-1 to TRBJ2-2; D uncertain. CDR3 size: 12 residues. V was pared by 4 bases and J by 6 bases, with 9 bases between. Germline V gene sequence: CDR1 DFQATT, CDR2 SNEGSKA (reference sequence). CDR3 nucleotide sequence: TGCAGTGCTATCTTCGTATCCGGGGAGCTGTTTTTT. It codes for CSAIFVSGELFF.

This clonotype came up a few times. This chain connects TRBV7-9 to TRBJ1-4; perhaps TRBD1 as D (6 bases). V was trimmed by 11 bases and J by 0 bases, leaving 13 bases between them. CDR1 is SEHNR and CDR2 is FQNEAQ in the germline V gene (reference sequence). The CDR3 totals 14 residues. CDR3 region: CAGGGPATNEKLFF. The CDR3 region has the DNA TGTGCCGGGGGGGGGCCGGCAACTAATGAAAAACTGTTTTTT.

This clonotype was observed a few times. The chain couples TRBV11-2 to TRBJ1-1, with 9 nucleotides matching TRBD1. This CDR3 has 15 amino acids. The V gene's germline CDR1 is SGHAT and CDR2 FQNNGV. J gave up 6 bases and V 0 bases, and 5 bases lay outside the gene matches. The CDR3 DNA follows: TGTGCCAGCAGCTTAGATGGGACAGGGTTCGCTGAAGCTTTCTTT. Amino acid sequence: CASSLDGTGFAEAFF. The full variable domain, completed using reference TRBV11-2 and TRBJ1-1, is EAGVAQSPRYKIIEKRQSVAFWCNPISGHATLYWYQQILGQGPKLLIQFQNNGVVDDSQLPKDRFSAERLKGVDSTLKIQPAKLEDSAVYLCASSLDGTGFAEAFFGQGTRLTVV.

There are a few counts of this clonotype. The V call is TRBV5-1, the J call TRBJ2-3, with 9 positions matching TRBD1. CDR1 and CDR2 (germline): SGHRS, YFSETQ. The CDR3 covers 14 residues. J was trimmed by 6 bases and V by 3 bases; bases with no gene match: 5. CDR3 DNA sequence: TGCGCCAGCAGCTCATTACAGGGGGCGGATACGCAGTATTTT. Amino acid sequence: CASSSLQGADTQYF.

The V and J genes are TRBV4-1 and TRBJ2-3; 10 bases fit TRBD1. Trimming removed 4 bases from V and 1 base from J; junction bases left unmatched: 5. The CDR3 has 16 amino acids. Germline-derived CDR1 and CDR2 are MGHRA and YSYEKL. The CDR3, as DNA: TGCGCCAGCAGCCTTCAAGGACAGGGGGGCACAGATACGCAGTATTTT. This codes for CASSLQGQGGTDTQYF.

This chain uses TRBV19 with TRBJ1-1, with a tentative D call TRBD1 (5 bases). From germline, CDR1 is LNHDA and CDR2 SQIVND (reference sequence). The V end lost 6 bases, the J end lost 2 bases, and 25 bases lay between the germline ends. This CDR3 spans 18 amino acids. The CDR3 is CASRPYMGTRGSNTEAFF. The CDR3 DNA sequence: TGTGCCAGTAGACCCTACATGGGGACCAGAGGTTCCAACACTGAAGCTTTCTTT.

The gene calls are TRBV2 and TRBJ2-5, with D perhaps TRBD1 (6 bases). CDR3 size: 15 residues. Looked up from germline, CDR1 is SNHLY and CDR2 is FYNNEI. Trimming removed 8 bases at V and 2 bases at J, with 18 bases between. CDR3 nucleotide sequence: TGTGCCAGCGAGAGCAACACAGGGAATCAAGAGACCCAGTACTTC. This encodes CASESNTGNQETQYF.

This clonotype was observed a few times. This sequence joins TRBV2 and TRBJ1-1, with 9 bases aligning to TRBD1. CDR1 SNHLY and CDR2 FYNNEI come from the germline V gene. The CDR3 consists of 13 residues. J was trimmed by 1 base and V by 11 bases; bases with no gene match: 5. The CDR3 DNA reads as TGTGCCGGACAGGGGCCGGGGAACACTGAAGCTTTCTTT. Residues: CAGQGPGNTEAFF.

This chain uses TRBV5-1 with TRBJ1-2; weak D call: TRBD1 (6 bases). The V end was cut by 3 bases, the J end by 4 bases, with 13 bases between. The CDR3 has 14 residues. Germline V gene lookup returns CDR1 SGHRS and CDR2 YFSETQ. The CDR3 coding sequence is TGCGCCAGCAGCTCAGAACAGGGTTCCTATGGCTACACCTTC. This gives the protein CASSSEQGSYGYTF.

This clonotype was seen a few times. The chain has TRBV6-2 or TRBV6-3 and TRBJ2-1, with D perhaps TRBD2 (6 bases). The CDR3 sequence is 14 residues long. V lost 2 bases and J 7 bases, leaving 12 bases between the germline ends. Germline CDR1 is MNHEY and CDR2 is SVGEGT. The CDR3, as DNA: TGTGCCAGCAGTTACGCACGGGGGAGGAATGAGCAGTTCTTC. It encodes CASSYARGRNEQFF.

The chain links TRBV9 to TRBJ2-3; 9 nucleotides align to TRBD2. V lost 2 bases to trimming and J lost 2 bases; unmatched junction nucleotides: 6. The CDR3 sequence is 16 residues long. Germline CDR1 reads SGDLS; CDR2 reads YYNGEE. The CDR3 DNA reads TGTGCCAGCAGCGTCCTTGGCGGGGGGGCCACAGATACGCAGTATTTT. This encodes CASSVLGGGATDTQYF.

The rearrangement joins TRBV5-1 to TRBJ2-6, with 7 bases fitting TRBD1. The germline V gene encodes CDR1 SGHRS and CDR2 YFSETQ. Trimming took 1 base from V and 0 from J; bases not matched to a gene: 10. This CDR3 comprises 19 residues. In DNA, the CDR3 is TGCGCCAGCAGCTTGTATGGACAGGCCCCTAGCTCTGGGGCCAACGTCCTGACTTTC. It yields the protein CASSLYGQAPSSGANVLTF.

The chain uses TRBV6-2 or TRBV6-3 and TRBJ2-7, with D possibly being TRBD1 (5 bases). The length of the CDR3 is 15 residues. In germline, CDR1 is MNHEY, CDR2 SVGEGT. The V end was cut by 2 bases, the J end by 0 bases, with 11 bases between. As DNA, the CDR3 is TGTGCCAGCAGTTACCAGGGTCAGCTCTCCTACGAGCAGTACTTC. It specifies CASSYQGQLSYEQYF.